This TCR beta chain was identified during a study of cytomegalovirus exposure and HLA in healthy donors. There were likely unrecorded immune exposures, though donors were nominally healthy when sampled. A remark on this clone: Its antigen is undetermined.

Primers for the PCR totalled 60 Vbeta and 13 Jbeta. Assay: immunoSEQ multiplex PCR; the TCRdb copy retains only in-frame clones and omits some. Among 85,000 to 90,000 clones listed, about 75% were seen once. Study findings and constraints: On later analysis, the bulk of CMV-associated TCR beta chains appeared to be HLA-restricted. According to a later analysis, donors in an Asian-associated ancestry cluster reportedly had fewer N-insertions than the roughly 640-donor mean.

CDR1 is MNHEY, CDR2 SMNVEV, per germline (reference sequence). CDR3 length equals 17 residues. The V segment lost 4 bases and the J segment 1 base; nucleotides outside the gene matches: 9. The J gene is TRBJ1-2, the V gene TRBV27; 10 bases fit TRBD1. The receptor was derived from a man in his thirties or forties in good health and CMV-seropositive. The sequenced sample consisted of PBMCs. In nucleotides, the CDR3 is TGTGCCAGCAGTTCGGCCTCTGACAGGGGGCTTAACTATGGCTACACCTTC. As protein: CASSSASDRGLNYGYTF.